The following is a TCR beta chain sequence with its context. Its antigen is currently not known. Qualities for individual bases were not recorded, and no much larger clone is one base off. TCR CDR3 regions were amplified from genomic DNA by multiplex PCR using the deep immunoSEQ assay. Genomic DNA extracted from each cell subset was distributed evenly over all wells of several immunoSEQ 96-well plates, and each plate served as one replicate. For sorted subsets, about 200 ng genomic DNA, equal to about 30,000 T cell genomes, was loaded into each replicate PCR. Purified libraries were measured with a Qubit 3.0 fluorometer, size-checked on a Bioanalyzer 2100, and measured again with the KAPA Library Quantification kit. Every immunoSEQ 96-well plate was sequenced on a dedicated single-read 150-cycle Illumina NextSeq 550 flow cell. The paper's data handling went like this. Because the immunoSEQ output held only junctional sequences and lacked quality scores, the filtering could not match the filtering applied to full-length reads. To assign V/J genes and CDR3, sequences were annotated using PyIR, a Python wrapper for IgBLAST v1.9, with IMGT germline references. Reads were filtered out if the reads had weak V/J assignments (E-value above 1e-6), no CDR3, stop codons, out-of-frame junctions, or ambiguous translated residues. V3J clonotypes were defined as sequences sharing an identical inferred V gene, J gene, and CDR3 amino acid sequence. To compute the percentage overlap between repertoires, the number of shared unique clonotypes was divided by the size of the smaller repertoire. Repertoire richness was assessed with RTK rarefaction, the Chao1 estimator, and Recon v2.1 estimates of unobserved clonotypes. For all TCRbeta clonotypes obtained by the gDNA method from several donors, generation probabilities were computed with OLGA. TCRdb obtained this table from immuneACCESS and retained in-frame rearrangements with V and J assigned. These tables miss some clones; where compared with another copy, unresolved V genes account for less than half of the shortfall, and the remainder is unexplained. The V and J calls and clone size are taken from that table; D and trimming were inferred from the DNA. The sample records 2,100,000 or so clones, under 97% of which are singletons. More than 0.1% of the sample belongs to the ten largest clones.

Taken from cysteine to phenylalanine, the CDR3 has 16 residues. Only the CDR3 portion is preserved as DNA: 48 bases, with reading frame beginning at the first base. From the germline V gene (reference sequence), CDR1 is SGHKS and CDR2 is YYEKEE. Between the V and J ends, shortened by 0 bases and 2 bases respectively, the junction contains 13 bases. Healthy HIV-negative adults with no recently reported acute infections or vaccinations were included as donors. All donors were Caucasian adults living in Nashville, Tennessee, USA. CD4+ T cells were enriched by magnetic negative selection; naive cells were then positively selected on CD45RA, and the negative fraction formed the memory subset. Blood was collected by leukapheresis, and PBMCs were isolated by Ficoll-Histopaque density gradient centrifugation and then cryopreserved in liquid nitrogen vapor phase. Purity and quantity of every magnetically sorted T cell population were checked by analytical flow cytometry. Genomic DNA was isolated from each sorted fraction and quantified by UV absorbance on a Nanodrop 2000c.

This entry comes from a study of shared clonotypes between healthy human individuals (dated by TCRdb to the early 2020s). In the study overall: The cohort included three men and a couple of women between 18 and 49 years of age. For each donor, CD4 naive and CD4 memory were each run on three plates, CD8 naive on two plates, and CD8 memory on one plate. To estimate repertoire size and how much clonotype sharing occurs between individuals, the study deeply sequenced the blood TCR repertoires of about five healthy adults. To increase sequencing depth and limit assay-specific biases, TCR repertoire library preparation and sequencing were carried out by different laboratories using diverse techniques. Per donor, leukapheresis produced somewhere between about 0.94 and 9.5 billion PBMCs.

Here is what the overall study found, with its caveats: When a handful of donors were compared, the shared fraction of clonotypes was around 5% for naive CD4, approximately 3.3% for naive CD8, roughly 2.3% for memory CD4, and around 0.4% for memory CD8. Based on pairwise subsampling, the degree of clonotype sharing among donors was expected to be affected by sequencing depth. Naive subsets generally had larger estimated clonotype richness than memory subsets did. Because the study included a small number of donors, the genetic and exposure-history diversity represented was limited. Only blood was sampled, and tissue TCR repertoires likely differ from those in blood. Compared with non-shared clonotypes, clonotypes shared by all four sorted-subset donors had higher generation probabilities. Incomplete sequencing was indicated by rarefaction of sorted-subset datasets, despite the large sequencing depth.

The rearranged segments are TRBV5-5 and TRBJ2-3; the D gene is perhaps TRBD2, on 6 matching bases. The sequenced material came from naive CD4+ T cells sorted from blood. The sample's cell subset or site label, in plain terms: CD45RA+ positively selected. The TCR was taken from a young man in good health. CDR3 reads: CASSLEGLLYTDTQYF. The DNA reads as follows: TGTGCCAGCAGCTTGGAGGGACTCCTTTACACAGATACGCAGTATTTT.